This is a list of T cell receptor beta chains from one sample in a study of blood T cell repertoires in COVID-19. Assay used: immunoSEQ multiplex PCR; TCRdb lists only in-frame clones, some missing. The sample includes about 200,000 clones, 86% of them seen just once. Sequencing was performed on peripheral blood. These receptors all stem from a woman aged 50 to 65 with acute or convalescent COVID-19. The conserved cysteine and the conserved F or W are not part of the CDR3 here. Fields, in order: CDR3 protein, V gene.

ASSLIAGGYNEQF TRBV27
ASPKVGTGRMSTEAF TRBV21-1
ASLSFPGQVYNEQF TRBV5-5
ASSLMSYSDYEQY TRBV5-5
ASSPLQGSNTEAF TRBV19
ASSLSPTGELF TRBV27
ASSQGPGASGGPSTDTQY TRBV4-1
ASSSGVTANSPLH TRBV5-6
ASRPVEGAGYT TRBV19
ASGPGTAASYNEQF TRBV12-5
AFLGTSGRPNTGELF TRBV30
ASSPGVWSGTDTQY TRBV6-2/TRBV6-3
AISEEGAVYGYT TRBV10-3
AISYRGQETQY TRBV10-3
ASSLGGEETQY TRBV5-4
ASSLGGPSEF TRBV5-4
ASSLQGLSNQPQH TRBV7-2
ASSRGLAGVGEQF TRBV19
AWSVRRENAEAF TRBV30
ASRRSTPHHAF TRBV19
ASSPPVGYGYT TRBV18
ASSMRQGVGNQPQH TRBV19
SARGEYEQF TRBV20-1
ASSLLVETQY TRBV3-1/TRBV3-2
ASSSNTGNYEQY TRBV7-9
ASSLSGQPKFSYEQY TRBV27
ASSLTSEYTGELF TRBV7-3
ASSLATGAYEQY TRBV11-2
ASSFSPGTTYEQY TRBV27
AWSNRGDDGYT TRBV30
ASSIGRGLNYGYT TRBV19
ASSPRLAGGYEQY TRBV18
ASSWGPGNQPQH TRBV19
ASSFDGQGGDGYT TRBV5-1
VSSQGYGYT TRBV5-4
ASSQDLSTSGRALLYEQF TRBV4-3
ASTLGRQTTEAF TRBV5-5
ASSLVAGVHNEQF TRBV7-9
ASSLGGWYGYT TRBV19
ASSPLVTSGYNEQF TRBV11-2
ASRGQRLNTEAF TRBV9
ASRRGVGNQPQH TRBV6-7
ASSTQGGSGRTYEQY TRBV7-2
ASSSGQRNTEAF TRBV5-6
ASSKGETQY TRBV11-1
ASSLAPQGSEKLF TRBV5-6
ASSFWGAQPQH TRBV5-6
ASSFGLARTGELF TRBV11-2
ASSTGDRGNTEAF TRBV19
ASSLRSRGNEETQY TRBV3-1/TRBV3-2
ASSERQGYTEAF TRBV18
ARTGTSARNSTDTQY TRBV11-3